This T cell receptor (beta chain) derives from a study of T cell responses to AZD1222 COVID-19 vaccine. Here immunoSEQ multiplex PCR was the method, and the copy in TCRdb shows in-frame clones only, minus some. This sample has roughly 130,000 clones, with approximately 85% found just once. Germline V gene sequence: CDR1 SGHAT, CDR2 FQDESV (reference sequence). Germline trimming cut 5 bases from V and 4 bases from J; bases unmatched to any gene: 5. CDR3 length: 14 residues. Notes on the study in general: Targeting of unmutated variant regions was reportedly seen in nearly half of spike-specific TCRs. In all cases, repertoires were sampled only after the peak T cell response. Females made up more of the donors, who were largely white British, and clonal diversity may have come out too low.

Details on this clone: Its antigen is currently unknown.

The chain carries TRBV11-1 and TRBJ1-3; TRBD1 matches at 7 bases. This receptor was obtained from an adult in good health. The input for sequencing was peripheral blood, taken on day 0 of AZD1222 vaccination. The CDR3 DNA sequence: TGTGCCAGCAGCCCCCGGGACAGAGGAAACACCATATATTTT. This codes for CASSPRDRGNTIYF.